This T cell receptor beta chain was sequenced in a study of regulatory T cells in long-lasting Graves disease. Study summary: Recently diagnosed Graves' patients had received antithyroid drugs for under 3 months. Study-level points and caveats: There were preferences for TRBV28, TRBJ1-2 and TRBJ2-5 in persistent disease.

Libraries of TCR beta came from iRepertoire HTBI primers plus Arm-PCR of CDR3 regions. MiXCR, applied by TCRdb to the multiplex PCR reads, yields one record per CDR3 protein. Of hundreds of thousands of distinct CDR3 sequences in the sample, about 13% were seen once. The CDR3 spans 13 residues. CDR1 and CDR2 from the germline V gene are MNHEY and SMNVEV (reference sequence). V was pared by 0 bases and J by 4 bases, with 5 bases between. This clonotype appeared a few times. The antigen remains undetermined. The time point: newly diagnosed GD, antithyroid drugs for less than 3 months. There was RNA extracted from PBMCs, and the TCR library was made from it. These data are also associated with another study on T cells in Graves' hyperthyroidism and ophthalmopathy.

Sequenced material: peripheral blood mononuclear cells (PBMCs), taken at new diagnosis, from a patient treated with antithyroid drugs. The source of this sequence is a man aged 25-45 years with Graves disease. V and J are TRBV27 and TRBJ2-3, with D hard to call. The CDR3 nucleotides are TGTGCCAGCAGTTTATCATTCGCAGATACGCAGTATTTT. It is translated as CASSLSFADTQYF.